The clone carrying this TCR beta chain was recorded many times. This sample is part of a study of T cells after yellow fever vaccination. TCRdb independently ran MiXCR on the 5' RACE reads; one entry per CDR3 protein. The table lists 30,000 or so distinct CDR3 sequences, about 6.6% of them singletons. Study-level findings and limits: Peaking faster, on day 5 versus 15, the secondary response was nonetheless weaker.

Germline loops: CDR1 LGHDT, CDR2 YNNKEL (reference sequence). CDR3 size: 18 residues. V lost 10 bases, J lost 3 bases, and 29 bases lay in between. V usage is TRBV3-1 and J usage is TRBJ2-3; D is possibly TRBD1 (5 bases). The clonotype comes from a man in his late teens or twenties who received the YFV17D yellow fever vaccine. The sequenced sample was PBMCs, either bulk or a sorted T-cell subset (CD4+, CD8+, memory, or dextramer-sorted; not recorded which), obtained on the day of the first yellow fever vaccination. CDR3 nucleotides: TGTGCCACCTCCGGGCCGATCCGCAGGGATATAGGAACAGATACGCAGTATTTT. Its translation: CATSGPIRRDIGTDTQYF.